This T cell receptor beta chain was identified during a study of OX40 agonist ivuxolimab in advanced cancers. Overall study context: Dosing consisted of intravenous ivuxolimab at 0.01 to 10 mg/kg every 2 weeks.

Only in-frame clones appear in the TCRdb table, and some are missing; sequencing was by immunoSEQ multiplex PCR. The table includes approximately 82,000 clones, about 89% detected once. Looked up from germline, CDR1 is SEHNR and CDR2 is FQNEAQ (reference sequence). V was pared by 4 bases and J by 0 bases, with 14 bases between. CDR3 length: 16 residues. Concerning this clone: The antigen is undetermined.

Study-level findings and limits: Among T cells, CD8+ cells averaged more expanded clones than CD4+ cells.

The chain links TRBV7-9 to TRBJ2-3; D not resolved. The sequences come from CD4+ or CD8+ T cells sorted from blood, collected in a trial of the OX40 agonist ivuxolimab. This clonotype originated in an adult with an advanced solid tumor such as melanoma, head and neck, liver or kidney cancer. CDR3 sequence: CASSSLRASSTDTQYF. In nucleotides, the CDR3 is TGTGCCAGCAGCTCCCTACGGGCCTCTAGCACAGATACGCAGTATTTT.